A selection of T cell receptor beta chains follows, all from one sample in a study of T-cell memory formation after mild COVID-19. TCRdb called the 5' RACE reads again in MiXCR, with one record for every CDR3 protein. The data hold 300,000 to 350,000 distinct CDR3 sequences, with roughly an eighth observed a single time. Sequencing was performed on PBMCs or a T cell subset sorted from them (not recorded which). Receptors originate from a man aged 18 to 29 who had mild COVID-19 (a few samples of this study predate the infection). Cell type and time point are not known. Each CDR3 is given with its conserved first and last residue. Fields, in order: clone size, J gene, V gene, D gene, CDR3 DNA, CDR3 protein. A D gene is named only where the DNA matches it firmly. Size values are once, few and many counts, or a class for expanded clones, and some rows have none.

NA | TRBJ1-6 | TRBV7-2 | NA | TGTGCCGGGAGAGGGGTCAATAATTCACCCCTCCACTTT | CAGRGVNNSPLHF
NA | TRBJ1-6 | TRBV2 | NA | TGTGCCAGCAGGGTCGGCTCCAGCTCCTATAATTCACCCCTCCACTTT | CASRVGSSSYNSPLHF
NA | TRBJ2-1 | TRBV25-1 | TRBD2 | TGTGCCAGCAGTGAGCCGGGACTAGCAGGCAATGAGAAGTTCTTC | CASSEPGLAGNEKFF
NA | TRBJ2-5 | TRBV27 | NA | TGTGCCAGCAGTCGGGGGCGAAGGTTACAAGAGACCCAGTACTTC | CASSRGRRLQETQYF
NA | TRBJ1-1 | TRBV7-9 | NA | TGTGCCAGCAGGCCGACAGTCCTCACTGAAGCTTTCTTT | CASRPTVLTEAFF
once | TRBJ1-2 | TRBV28 | NA | TGTGCCAGCAGTTTTGGTACTTCAAGTTCGGGTGGCTACACCTTC | CASSFGTSSSGGYTF
NA | TRBJ2-1 | TRBV6-2/TRBV6-3 | NA | TGTGCCAGCAGTTCAACGAGGGGGGTCAATGAGCAGTTCTTC | CASSSTRGVNEQFF
once | TRBJ1-4 | TRBV6-5 | NA | TGTGCCAGCAGTTACTCCGGAACTAATGAAAAACTGTTTTTT | CASSYSGTNEKLFF
many | TRBJ2-6 | TRBV25-1 | NA | TGTGCCAGCAGTGCTCAGGGAAGCTCTGGGGCCAACGTCCTGACTTTC | CASSAQGSSGANVLTF
NA | TRBJ2-3 | TRBV20-1 | NA | TGCAGTGTTGTGGACAGATACAGCTTAGATACGCAGTATTTT | CSVVDRYSLDTQYF
few | TRBJ1-5 | TRBV6-5 | NA | TGTGCCAGCAGTTACTCAACAGGCAGCAATCAGCCCCAGCATTTT | CASSYSTGSNQPQHF
NA | TRBJ1-5 | TRBV20-1 | NA | TGCAGTGCTAGAGATCGACGGCTAGGGAGTGGTCAGCCCCAGCATTTT | CSARDRRLGSGQPQHF
NA | TRBJ2-7 | TRBV27 | NA | TGTGCCAGCAGTCCCATAGAGAGTTCCTACGAGCAGTACTTC | CASSPIESSYEQYF
few | TRBJ1-1 | TRBV3-1 | NA | TGTGCCAGCAGTCGCAACAATATGAACACTGAAGCTTTCTTT | CASSRNNMNTEAFF
few | TRBJ2-2 | TRBV5-1 | NA | TGCGCCAGCAGCTTGGACAGGGCGGCCGGGGAGCTGTTTTTT | CASSLDRAAGELFF
NA | TRBJ2-7 | TRBV7-9 | NA | TGTGCCAGCAGCCTCCAGGATCGGGGCTACGAGCAGTACTTC | CASSLQDRGYEQYF
NA | TRBJ2-5 | TRBV29-1 | TRBD2 | TGCAGCGTTGAACCTACTAGCGCGGGAGAGACCCAGTACTTC | CSVEPTSAGETQYF
NA | TRBJ1-2 | TRBV12-3/TRBV12-4 | NA | TGTGCCAGCAGTTTCAGAAGGTATGGCTACACCTTC | CASSFRRYGYTF
NA | TRBJ1-2 | TRBV5-1 | NA | TGCGCCAGCAGCTTGTTTTGGTTCCGGATTTTTCACACCTTC | CASSLFWFRIFHTF
few | TRBJ2-2 | TRBV5-1 | NA | TGCGCCAGCAGCTTGGTCACGGACACCGGGGAGCTGTTTTTT | CASSLVTDTGELFF
NA | TRBJ1-1 | TRBV6-5 | TRBD1 | TGTGCCAGCAGCCCAATAGGGACAGGGGGCACTGAAGCTTTCTTT | CASSPIGTGGTEAFF
few | TRBJ1-6 | TRBV7-9 | TRBD1 | TGTGCCAGCAGCGACCATCAGACAGGGCTGGGTAATTCACCCCTCCACTTT | CASSDHQTGLGNSPLHF
few | TRBJ1-6 | TRBV28 | TRBD1 | TGTGCCAGCAGTTCCTCCGGGACAGGGGGAATAAATTCACCCCTCCACTTT | CASSSSGTGGINSPLHF
few | TRBJ1-6 | TRBV7-2 | TRBD1 | TGTGCCAGCAGCCCCGAACAGGGGTTGAATTCACCCCTCCACTTT | CASSPEQGLNSPLHF
few | TRBJ2-5 | TRBV7-7 | NA | TGTGCTAGCAGCGTGGACGTCCAAGAGACCCAGTACTTC | CASSVDVQETQYF
few | TRBJ2-4 | TRBV7-3 | NA | TGTGCCAGCAGCCCCTCCGGATACAAAAACATTCAGTACTTC | CASSPSGYKNIQYF
NA | TRBJ1-4 | TRBV9 | NA | TGTGCCAGCAGCGTAGCCGGGTCCTATGAAAAACTGTTTTTT | CASSVAGSYEKLFF
few | TRBJ1-1 | TRBV20-1 | TRBD1 | TGCAGTGCTCCGGGCAGTCACAGGGGAGGGATGAACACTGAAGCTTTCTTT | CSAPGSHRGGMNTEAFF
NA | TRBJ2-3 | TRBV6-2/TRBV6-3 | NA | TGTGCCAGCAGTATCCCAGCGGATACGCAGTATTTT | CASSIPADTQYF
few | TRBJ2-7 | TRBV10-3 | NA | TGTGCCATCAGTGAATCAGGGTACTACGAGCAGTACTTC | CAISESGYYEQYF
few | TRBJ2-1 | TRBV5-1 | TRBD2 | TGCGCCAGCAGTTTGTCCCCAGCGGGAGGGGGACATGAGCAGTTCTTC | CASSLSPAGGGHEQFF
many | TRBJ2-2 | TRBV5-1 | NA | TGCGCCAGCAGCTTGGCGGTGGATGGACTCACCGGGGAGCTGTTTTTT | CASSLAVDGLTGELFF
NA | TRBJ1-3 | TRBV7-2 | NA | TGTGCCAGCAGCCGAGGGGAAGGGACTGGAAACACCATATATTTT | CASSRGEGTGNTIYF
NA | TRBJ1-2 | TRBV5-1 | NA | TGCGCCAGCAGCTTGGTCCCTGGGACTTTAAACTATGGCTACACCTTC | CASSLVPGTLNYGYTF
few | TRBJ1-2 | TRBV7-2 | TRBD1 | TGTGCCAGCAGCTCGGGACAGGCGAGCTATGGCTACACCTTC | CASSSGQASYGYTF
NA | TRBJ2-1 | TRBV7-9 | TRBD2 | TGTGCCAGCAGTCTTGGGACTAGCGGGGGGGCGTCCTACAATGAGCAGTTCTTC | CASSLGTSGGASYNEQFF
few | TRBJ1-2 | TRBV12-3/TRBV12-4 | TRBD1 | TGCGCCAGCAGCTTCGGGACAGGCTATGGCTACACCTTC | CASSFGTGYGYTF
NA | TRBJ1-5 | TRBV12-3/TRBV12-4 | NA | TGTGCCAGCGGCTTCGGGGGCAATCAGCCCCAGCATTTT | CASGFGGNQPQHF
NA | TRBJ1-5 | TRBV24-1 | TRBD1 | TGTGCCACCAGTGATATAGGGACAGGTCAGCCCCAGCATTTT | CATSDIGTGQPQHF
many | TRBJ2-3 | TRBV7-2 | NA | TGTGCCAGCACCTCAAACACAGATACGCAGTATTTT | CASTSNTDTQYF
few | TRBJ2-3 | TRBV7-9 | NA | TGTGCCAGCAGCCCATCCTTCTTTGCGGGGCGCACAGATACGCAGTATTTT | CASSPSFFAGRTDTQYF
NA | TRBJ2-4 | TRBV29-1 | TRBD1 | TGCAGCGTAAGACAGGGAGCCAAAAACATTCAGTACTTC | CSVRQGAKNIQYF
few | TRBJ1-1 | TRBV7-8 | TRBD1 | TGTGCCAGCAGTAACAGGGGCGGGCTGAACACTGAAGCTTTCTTT | CASSNRGGLNTEAFF
many | TRBJ2-7 | TRBV5-1 | NA | TGCGCCAGCAGCCCGCCCAGTCGATCAGGCGACGAGCAGTACTTC | CASSPPSRSGDEQYF
many | TRBJ2-7 | TRBV7-2 | NA | TGTGCCAGCAGCTCCCCGGGACGGCCTTACGAGCAGTACTTC | CASSSPGRPYEQYF
NA | TRBJ2-1 | TRBV18 | TRBD1 | TGTGCCAGTTTCCCCGGGACAGGCTTTCTTAGCTCCTACAATGAGCAGTTCTTC | CASFPGTGFLSSYNEQFF
NA | TRBJ2-4 | TRBV20-1 | NA | TGCAGTGCAAGGGGACTTCGCAAAAACATTCAGTACTTC | CSARGLRKNIQYF
NA | TRBJ2-2 | TRBV9 | NA | TGTGCCAGCAGCGTATTCCCGGGACCAGACACCGGGGAGCTGTTTTTT | CASSVFPGPDTGELFF
few | TRBJ1-6 | TRBV13 | NA | TGTGCCAGCAGCTTAGGAAGGATAAACTCCTATAATTCACCCCTCCACTTT | CASSLGRINSYNSPLHF
few | TRBJ2-3 | TRBV24-1 | TRBD2 | TGTGCCACCAGTGACCCACGTTTAGCGGGGGGAAATACGCAGTATTTT | CATSDPRLAGGNTQYF
few | TRBJ1-1 | TRBV12-3/TRBV12-4 | NA | TGTGCCAGCAGGTTTAGTTCTGGGGGCACTGAAGCTTTCTTT | CASRFSSGGTEAFF
NA | TRBJ2-5 | TRBV7-9 | NA | TGTGCCAGCAGCTTAAGAGATTTTCGGGGAGAGACCCAGTACTTC | CASSLRDFRGETQYF